Shown below are 27 T cell receptor beta chains from a single sample sequenced in a study of OX40 agonist ivuxolimab in advanced cancers. Using immunoSEQ multiplex PCR, the repertoire was profiled, and TCRdb retains in-frame clones only, with some absent. The sample contains about 100,000 clones, 85% to 90% of which appear only once. The sequences come from CD4+ or CD8+ T cells sorted from blood, collected in a trial of the OX40 agonist ivuxolimab. Every receptor here comes from an adult with an advanced solid tumor such as melanoma, head and neck, liver or kidney cancer.

The chain combines TRBV7-2 with TRBJ1-5; D is unresolved. Germline values: CDR1 SGHTA, CDR2 FQGNSA. The CDR3 length is 13 residues. Trimming cost V 5 bases and J 5 bases, with 10 bases left between them. CDR3 nucleotide sequence: TGTGCCAGCAGCCCTCGACACGATCAGCCCCAGCATTTT. This gives the protein CASSPRHDQPQHF. Full variable domain (missing parts from reference TRBV7-2 and TRBJ1-5): GAGVSQSPSNKVTEKGKDVELRCDPISGHTALYWYRQSLGQGLEFLIYFQGNSAPDKSGLPSDRFSAERTGGSVSTLTIQRTQQEDSAVYLCASSPRHDQPQHFGDGTRLSIL.

This sequence joins TRBV7-9 and TRBJ1-3; no clear D. V was pared by 0 bases and J by 8 bases, with 14 bases between. From germline, CDR1 is SEHNR and CDR2 FQNEAQ (reference sequence). CDR3 length: 15 amino acids. The CDR3 sequence is CASSLALARVDTIYF. For the CDR3, the DNA is TGTGCCAGCAGCTTAGCGCTAGCCCGGGTAGACACCATATATTTT.

The rearrangement joins TRBV29-1 to TRBJ1-1, with 9 bases matching TRBD1. Germline V gene data show CDR1 as SQVTM and CDR2 as ANQGSEA. Unmatched junction bases numbered 9, after V lost 4 bases and J lost 3 bases. The CDR3 length is 15 residues. The CDR3 protein is CSVAKTGGRDTEAFF. The CDR3, as DNA: TGCAGCGTTGCAAAGACAGGGGGAAGAGACACTGAAGCTTTCTTT.

The J gene is TRBJ1-4, the V gene TRBV6-1, with D tentatively TRBD1 (5 bases). This CDR3 comprises 15 residues. Deletions cut 1 base from V and 7 bases from J, with 13 bases between. Germline V gene data show CDR1 as MNHNS and CDR2 as SASEGT. The CDR3 sequence is CASSEGAAGSEKLFF. In nucleotides, the CDR3 is TGTGCCAGCAGTGAAGGGGCGGCAGGGAGTGAAAAACTGTTTTTT.

J is TRBJ2-2 and V is TRBV21-1; the table's D call, TRBD1, has no DNA check behind it. TRBV21-1 has pseudogene status. The CDR3 totals 17 residues. The CDR3 coding sequence is TGTGCCAGCTTCACCAAAGCGGGGACAGGGAACACCGGGGAGCTGTTTTTT. This translates into CASFTKAGTGNTGELFF.

This rearrangement joins TRBV7-2 to TRBJ1-2, with 8 bases that match TRBD1. CDR1 SGHTA and CDR2 FQGNSA come from the germline V gene. Losses at the gene ends were 3 bases for V and 5 bases for J; bases not matched to a gene: 5. CDR3 length: 14 amino acids. The CDR3 sequence: CASSFQGAVYGYTF. CDR3 bases: TGTGCCAGCAGCTTTCAGGGGGCGGTTTATGGCTACACCTTC.

This chain connects TRBV29-1 to TRBJ2-4, with D unclear. The germline V gene encodes CDR1 SQVTM and CDR2 ANQGSEA. The CDR3 consists of 13 residues. Trimming removed 7 bases from V and 0 bases from J, with 10 bases in between. The CDR3 DNA is TGCAGCGCCTTCCGCGGAGCCAAAAACATTCAGTACTTC. Its translation is CSAFRGAKNIQYF.

This rearrangement joins TRBV28 to TRBJ1-1; maybe TRBD1 (6 bases). CDR1 is MDHEN and CDR2 is SYDVKM in the germline V gene. There are 13 residues in the CDR3. Trimming removed 2 bases at V and 3 bases at J, with 7 bases between. The CDR3 sequence is CASSLQGYTEAFF. The CDR3 region has the DNA TGTGCCAGCAGTTTACAGGGGTACACTGAAGCTTTCTTT.

Only one count was recorded for this clone. The chain links TRBV5-1 to TRBJ1-5; no clear D. CDR3 length equals 14 residues. Trimming removed 0 bases from V and 0 bases from J, with 4 bases in between. Germline CDR1 and CDR2: SGHRS and YFSETQ. The CDR3: CASSLGNSNQPQHF. Here the CDR3 DNA reads TGCGCCAGCAGCTTGGGTAATAGCAATCAGCCCCAGCATTTT.

This chain uses TRBV4-1 with TRBJ2-1; D gene ambiguous. V dropped 0 bases and J dropped 10 bases, with 16 bases sitting between them. Germline V gives CDR1 MGHRA, CDR2 YSYEKL. The CDR3 consists of 15 residues. CDR3 protein: CASSQEGGWPQEQFF. CDR3 nucleotide sequence: TGCGCCAGCAGCCAAGAAGGTGGCTGGCCCCAAGAGCAGTTCTTC.

This clone came up once. V and J are TRBV6-1 and TRBJ1-2; D ambiguous. There are 13 residues in the CDR3. The germline V gene encodes CDR1 MNHNS and CDR2 SASEGT. Trimming cost V 2 bases and J 4 bases, with 8 bases left between them. The CDR3 DNA is TGTGCCAGCAGTGAATCACAGAGCTATGGCTACACCTTC. Encoded protein: CASSESQSYGYTF.

This clone was observed a single time. The chain couples TRBV5-5 to TRBJ2-7, with a possible D match to TRBD2 (5 bases). This CDR3 is 14 amino acids long. The germline V and J ends were trimmed by 0 bases and 4 bases, with 11 bases remaining between them. From germline, CDR1 is SGHKS and CDR2 YYEKEE (reference sequence). For the CDR3, the DNA is TGTGCCAGCAGCTTGGGACTAAACCTATACGAGCAGTACTTC. It codes for CASSLGLNLYEQYF.

The chain couples TRBV29-1 to TRBJ2-3; 11 bases match TRBD2. Germline trimming cut 4 bases from V and 5 bases from J; bases unmatched to any gene: 8. Germline lookup yields CDR1 SQVTM and CDR2 ANQGSEA. CDR3 size: 15 residues. CDR3 in amino acids: CSVGPRSGGGDTQYF. CDR3 DNA sequence: TGCAGCGTTGGGCCCCGTAGCGGGGGGGGAGATACGCAGTATTTT.

The CDR3 region has the DNA TGCAGTGGGATCCGGGAAGAGACCCAGTACTTC. It yields the protein CSGIREETQYF. The chain carries TRBV20-1 and TRBJ2-5, with no clear D. The CDR3 is 11 amino acids. The germline V gene has CDR1 DFQATT and CDR2 SNEGSKA (reference sequence). V was pared by 7 bases and J by 3 bases, with 9 bases between.

J is TRBJ2-3 and V is TRBV6-1; a possible D gene is TRBD1 (5 bases). Trimming took off 2 bases at V and 3 bases at J, with 9 bases between the two ends. CDR1 is MNHNS, CDR2 SASEGT, per germline. This CDR3 contains 14 residues. The CDR3 nucleotides are TGTGCCAGCAGTGAAACCCGGACAACAGATACGCAGTATTTT. Translation: CASSETRTTDTQYF.

This clone was recorded only once. This rearrangement joins TRBV7-9 to TRBJ2-2; D gene ambiguous. The germline CDR1 and CDR2 sequences are SEHNR and FQNEAQ (reference sequence). The CDR3 runs to 15 residues. The ends were cut back, 4 bases at V and 2 bases at J, with 11 bases in the middle. The CDR3, as DNA: TGTGCCAGCAGCTCCCGGACGATTAACACCGGGGAGCTGTTTTTT. Translated: CASSSRTINTGELFF.

J is TRBJ2-1 and V is TRBV29-1; 11 bases align to TRBD1. The CDR3 is 14 amino acids. The germline V gene has CDR1 SQVTM and CDR2 ANQGSEA. The CDR3 reads CSFIWTGGRNEQFF. In DNA form, the CDR3 reads TGCAGTTTTATATGGACAGGGGGCCGCAATGAGCAGTTCTTC.

The DNA for the CDR3 is TGTGCCAGCAGCATAATTCAGGGCGAGCAGTACTTC. Amino acids: CASSIIQGEQYF. The J gene is TRBJ2-7, the V gene TRBV7-8; possibly TRBD1 for D (5 bases). There are 12 residues in the CDR3. Germline lookup yields CDR1 SGHVS and CDR2 FQNEAQ. V was trimmed by 5 bases and J by 6 bases, leaving 11 bases between them.

The chain couples TRBV7-8 to TRBJ1-4, with a possible D match to TRBD1 (5 bases). Deletions cut 4 bases from V and 0 bases from J, with 18 bases between. The germline V gene has CDR1 SGHVS and CDR2 FQNEAQ. The length of the CDR3 is 18 residues. CDR3: CASSSIRVEATTNEKLFF. CDR3 bases: TGTGCCAGCAGCTCTATCAGGGTGGAGGCTACAACTAATGAAAAACTGTTTTTT.

This clone was seen more than once but under ten times. The rearrangement links TRBV30 to TRBJ1-6; D uncertain. Trimming pared 0 bases from V and 4 bases from J, leaving 7 bases between. Per the germline V gene, CDR1 is GTSNPN and CDR2 is SVGIG (reference sequence). The CDR3 consists of 14 residues. The CDR3 DNA sequence: TGTGCCTGGAGTGTGAGGGATTATAATTCACCCCTCCACTTT. This sequence encodes CAWSVRDYNSPLHF.

This chain links TRBV7-3 with TRBJ1-2; maybe TRBD1 (6 bases). Trimming took off 0 bases at V and 4 bases at J, with 6 bases between the two ends. The CDR3 is 13 residues long. In germline, CDR1 is SGHTA, CDR2 FQGTGA. The CDR3 DNA sequence: TGTGCCAGCAGCTTAACAGGGGGCTATGGCTACACCTTC. It codes for CASSLTGGYGYTF.

The V and J genes are TRBV18 and TRBJ2-2; no clear D. This CDR3 has 15 amino acids. CDR1 and CDR2 from the germline V gene are KGHSH and LQKENI. Deletions cut 3 bases from V and 2 bases from J, with 10 bases between. The DNA for the CDR3 is TGTGCCAGCTCACCGTCCCGGCTAAACACCGGGGAGCTGTTTTTT. This encodes CASSPSRLNTGELFF. Using reference TRBV18 and TRBJ2-2 for the parts outside the CDR3, the full variable domain is NAGVMQNPRHLVRRRGQEARLRCSPMKGHSHVYWYRQLPEEGLKFMVYLQKENIIDESGMPKERFSAEFPKEGPSILRIQQVVRGDSAAYFCASSPSRLNTGELFFGEGSRLTVL.

Comment on this clone: The missing conserved phenylalanine or tryptophan at the end of this CDR3 makes a read error likely. The DNA is omitted, as the CDR3 cannot be located on it reliably, and the CDR3 follows TCRdb's listing. V is TRBV7-9 and J is TRBJ2-6. The CDR3 comprises 13 residues, both ends counted. Looked up from germline, CDR1 is SEHNR and CDR2 is FQNEAQ (reference sequence). The CDR3: CASSLGSVVSVTA.

The chain is built from TRBV18 and TRBJ2-5; D call uncertain. The germline gives CDR1 KGHSH, CDR2 LQKENI. CDR3 length: 13 amino acids. Between the trimmed V and J ends, which lost 2 bases and 2 bases, there was a span of 6 bases. The CDR3 reads CASSPGGQETQYF. Written as DNA, the CDR3 is TGTGCCAGCTCACCAGGCGGACAAGAGACCCAGTACTTC.

V is TRBV19 and J is TRBJ2-7; 8 positions agree with TRBD1. Per the germline V gene, CDR1 is LNHDA and CDR2 is SQIVND (reference sequence). V shed 5 bases, J shed 6 bases, and the junction held 24 bases outside the gene matches. This CDR3 is 19 amino acids long. CDR3 sequence reads: CASSLSTRYRGDDHLEQYF. CDR3 DNA sequence: TGTGCCAGTAGTCTGAGTACCCGATACAGGGGGGACGACCATCTCGAGCAGTACTTC. Looking up the rest from reference TRBV19 and TRBJ2-7 gives the full variable domain: DGGITQSPKYLFRKEGQNVTLSCEQNLNHDAMYWYRQDPGQGLRLIYYSQIVNDFQKGDIAEGYSVSREKKESFPLTVTSAQKNPTAFYLCASSLSTRYRGDDHLEQYFGPGTRLTVT.

The genes are TRBV9 and TRBJ2-7; D remains unclear. CDR1 SGDLS and CDR2 YYNGEE come from the germline V gene. The CDR3 is made up of 13 amino acids. The germline V and J ends were trimmed by 0 bases and 5 bases, with 9 bases remaining between them. CDR3 in DNA: TGTGCCAGCAGCGTAGCTACCCGGGACGAGCAGTACTTC. Translated: CASSVATRDEQYF.

The rearrangement uses TRBV14 and TRBJ2-1, with 14 bases lining up with TRBD2. V dropped 2 bases and J dropped 7; count of bases not matched to a gene: 4. This CDR3 spans 16 amino acids. Germline CDR1 reads SGHDN; CDR2 reads FVKESK. The CDR3 DNA reads as TGTGCCAGCAGCCAATGGAGGACTAGCGGGAGGAATGAGCAGTTCTTC. This codes for CASSQWRTSGRNEQFF.